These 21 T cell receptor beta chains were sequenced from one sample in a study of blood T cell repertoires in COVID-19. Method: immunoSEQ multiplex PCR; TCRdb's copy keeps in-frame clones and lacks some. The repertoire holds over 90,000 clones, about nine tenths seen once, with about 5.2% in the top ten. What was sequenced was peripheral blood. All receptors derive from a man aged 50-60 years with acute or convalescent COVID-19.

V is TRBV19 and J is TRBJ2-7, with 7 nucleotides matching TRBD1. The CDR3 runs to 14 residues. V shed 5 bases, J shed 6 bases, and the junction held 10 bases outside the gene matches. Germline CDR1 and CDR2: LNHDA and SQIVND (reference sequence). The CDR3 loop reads CASSPTAGGLEQYF. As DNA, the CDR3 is TGTGCCAGTAGTCCTACGGCAGGGGGTCTCGAGCAGTACTTC.

CDR3 residues: CASSKSGTSFHNEQFF. In DNA form, the CDR3 reads TGTGCCAGCAGCAAATCCGGGACTAGCTTCCACAATGAGCAGTTCTTC. The rearrangement uses TRBV3-1 (or the pseudogene TRBV3-2) and TRBJ2-1; 9 nucleotides line up with TRBD2. This CDR3 comprises 16 residues. The germline gives CDR1 LGHDT, CDR2 YNNKEL (reference sequence). V trimming: 5 bases; J trimming: 5 bases; junction bases outside the gene matches: 10.

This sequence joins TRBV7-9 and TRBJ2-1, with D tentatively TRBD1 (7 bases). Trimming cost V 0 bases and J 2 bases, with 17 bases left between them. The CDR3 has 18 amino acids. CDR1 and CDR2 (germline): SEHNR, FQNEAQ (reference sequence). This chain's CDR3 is CASSLALRGVRTYNEQFF. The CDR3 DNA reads TGTGCCAGCAGCTTAGCCCTCAGGGGGGTCCGGACCTACAATGAGCAGTTCTTC.

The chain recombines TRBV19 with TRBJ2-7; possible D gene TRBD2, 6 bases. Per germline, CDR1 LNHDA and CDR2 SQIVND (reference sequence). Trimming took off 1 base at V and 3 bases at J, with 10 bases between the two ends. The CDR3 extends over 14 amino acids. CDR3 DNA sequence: TGTGCCAGTAGTATAGCGGGGGTGAGCTACGAGCAGTACTTC. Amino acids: CASSIAGVSYEQYF.

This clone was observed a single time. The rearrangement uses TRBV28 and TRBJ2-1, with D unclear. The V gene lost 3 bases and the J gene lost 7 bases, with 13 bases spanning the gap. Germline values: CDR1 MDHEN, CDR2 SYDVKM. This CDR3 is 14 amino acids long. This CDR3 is CASSFNEVPNEQFF. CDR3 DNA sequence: TGTGCCAGCAGTTTCAATGAGGTACCGAATGAGCAGTTCTTC.

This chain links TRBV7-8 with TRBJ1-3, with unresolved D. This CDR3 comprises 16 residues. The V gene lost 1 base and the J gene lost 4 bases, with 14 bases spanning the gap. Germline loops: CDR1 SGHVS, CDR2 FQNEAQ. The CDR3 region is CASSLVGLVGGNTIYF. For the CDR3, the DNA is TGTGCCAGCAGCTTAGTCGGGTTGGTCGGCGGAAACACCATATATTTT.

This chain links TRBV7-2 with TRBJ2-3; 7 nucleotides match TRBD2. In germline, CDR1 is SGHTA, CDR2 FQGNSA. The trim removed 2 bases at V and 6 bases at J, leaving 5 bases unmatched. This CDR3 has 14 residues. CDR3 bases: TGTGCCAGCAGCTTAATGCGGGAGTCGGATACGCAGTATTTT. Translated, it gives CASSLMRESDTQYF.

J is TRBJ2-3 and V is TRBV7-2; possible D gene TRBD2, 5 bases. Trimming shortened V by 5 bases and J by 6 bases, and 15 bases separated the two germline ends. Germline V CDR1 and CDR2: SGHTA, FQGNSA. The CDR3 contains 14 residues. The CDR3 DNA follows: TGTGCCAGCAGCCCAGGACGGCCGGGGGATACGCAGTATTTT. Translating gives CASSPGRPGDTQYF.

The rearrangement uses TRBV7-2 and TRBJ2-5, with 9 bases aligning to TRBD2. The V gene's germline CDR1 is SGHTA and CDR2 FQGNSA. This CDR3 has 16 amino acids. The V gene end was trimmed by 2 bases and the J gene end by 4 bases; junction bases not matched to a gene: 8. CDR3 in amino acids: CASSLRQAGGGETQYF. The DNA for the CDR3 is TGTGCCAGCAGCTTAAGACAAGCGGGAGGTGGAGAGACCCAGTACTTC.

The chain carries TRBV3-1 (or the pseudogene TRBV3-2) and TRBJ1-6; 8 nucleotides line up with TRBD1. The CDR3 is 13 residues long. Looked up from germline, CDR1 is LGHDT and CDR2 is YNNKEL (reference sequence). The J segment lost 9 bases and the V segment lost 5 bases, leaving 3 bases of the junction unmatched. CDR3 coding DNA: TGTGCCAGCAGCGACAGGGGTTTTTCACCCCTCCACTTT. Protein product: CASSDRGFSPLHF.

CDR3 protein: CASSLVSGLETDTQYF. The CDR3 DNA sequence: TGTGCCAGCAGCTTAGTTTCGGGGTTAGAGACAGATACGCAGTATTTT. The chain uses TRBV7-8 and TRBJ2-3, with D perhaps TRBD2 (5 bases). The germline V gene encodes CDR1 SGHVS and CDR2 FQNEAQ. Trimming stripped 1 base from V and 3 bases from J, with 14 bases between. The CDR3 totals 16 residues.

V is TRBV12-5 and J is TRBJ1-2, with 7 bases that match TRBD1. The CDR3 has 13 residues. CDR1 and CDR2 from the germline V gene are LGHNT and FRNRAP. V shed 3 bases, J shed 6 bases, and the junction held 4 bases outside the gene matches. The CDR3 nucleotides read TGTGCTAGTGGTTTTTCGACAGGGAATGGCTACACCTTC. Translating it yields CASGFSTGNGYTF.

CDR3 nucleotides: TGTGCCACCAGTCCGGGACTAGCGGGACGCCGATCCTACGAGCAGTACTTC. It specifies CATSPGLAGRRSYEQYF. The chain uses TRBV24-1 and TRBJ2-7, with TRBD2 identical over 13 bases. The CDR3 totals 17 residues. Per the germline V gene, CDR1 is KGHDR and CDR2 is SFDVKD. J lost 1 base, V lost 6 bases, and 8 bases had no gene match.

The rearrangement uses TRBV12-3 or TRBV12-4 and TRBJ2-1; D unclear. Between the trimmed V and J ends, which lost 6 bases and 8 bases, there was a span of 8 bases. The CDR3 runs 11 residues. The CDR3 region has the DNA TGTGCCAGCAGCACAGTCCATGAGCAGTTCTTC. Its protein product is CASSTVHEQFF.

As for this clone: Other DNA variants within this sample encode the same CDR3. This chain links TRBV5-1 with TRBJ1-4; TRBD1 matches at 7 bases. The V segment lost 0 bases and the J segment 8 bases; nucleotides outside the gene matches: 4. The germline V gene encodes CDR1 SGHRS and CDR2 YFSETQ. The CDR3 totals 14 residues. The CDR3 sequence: CASSLEGAGEKLFF. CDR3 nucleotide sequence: TGCGCCAGCAGCTTGGAGGGGGCTGGAGAAAAACTGTTTTTT.

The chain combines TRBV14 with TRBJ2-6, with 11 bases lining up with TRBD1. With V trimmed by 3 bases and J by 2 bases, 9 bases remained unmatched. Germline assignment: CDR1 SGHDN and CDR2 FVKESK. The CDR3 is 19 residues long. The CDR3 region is CASSQHRTGGYAGANVLTF. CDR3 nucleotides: TGTGCCAGCAGCCAGCACCGGACAGGGGGCTATGCTGGGGCCAACGTCCTGACTTTC.

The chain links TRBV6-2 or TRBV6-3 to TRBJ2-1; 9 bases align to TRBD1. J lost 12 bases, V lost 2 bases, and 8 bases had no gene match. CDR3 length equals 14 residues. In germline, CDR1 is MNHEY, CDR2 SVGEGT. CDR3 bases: TGTGCCAGCAGTTACCTAACTACAGGGGGCACGCAGTTCTTC. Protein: CASSYLTTGGTQFF.

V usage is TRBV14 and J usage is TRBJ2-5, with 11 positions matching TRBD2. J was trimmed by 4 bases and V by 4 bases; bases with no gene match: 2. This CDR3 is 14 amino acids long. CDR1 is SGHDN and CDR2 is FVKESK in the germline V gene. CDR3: CASSRSGRAETQYF. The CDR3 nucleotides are TGTGCCAGCAGCCGTAGCGGGAGGGCAGAGACCCAGTACTTC.

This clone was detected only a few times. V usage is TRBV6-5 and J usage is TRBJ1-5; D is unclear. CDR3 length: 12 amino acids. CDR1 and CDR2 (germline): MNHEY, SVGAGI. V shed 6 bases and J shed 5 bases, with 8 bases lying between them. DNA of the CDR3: TGTGCCAGCAGGTCCGTCTATCAGCCCCAGCATTTT. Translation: CASRSVYQPQHF.

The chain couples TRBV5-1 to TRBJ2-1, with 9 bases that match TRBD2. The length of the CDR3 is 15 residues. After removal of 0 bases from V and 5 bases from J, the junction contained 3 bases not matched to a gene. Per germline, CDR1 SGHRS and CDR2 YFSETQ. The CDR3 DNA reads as TGCGCCAGCAGCTTGGTAGCGGGAGTGGACAATGAGCAGTTCTTC. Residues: CASSLVAGVDNEQFF.

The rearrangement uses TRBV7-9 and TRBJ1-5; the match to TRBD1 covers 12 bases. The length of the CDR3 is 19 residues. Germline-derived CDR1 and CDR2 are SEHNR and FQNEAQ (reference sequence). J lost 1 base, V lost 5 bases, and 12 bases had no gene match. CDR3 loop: CASSRFAGQGAVSNQPQHF. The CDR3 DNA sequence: TGTGCCAGCAGCAGATTTGCGGGACAGGGGGCTGTAAGCAATCAGCCCCAGCATTTT.